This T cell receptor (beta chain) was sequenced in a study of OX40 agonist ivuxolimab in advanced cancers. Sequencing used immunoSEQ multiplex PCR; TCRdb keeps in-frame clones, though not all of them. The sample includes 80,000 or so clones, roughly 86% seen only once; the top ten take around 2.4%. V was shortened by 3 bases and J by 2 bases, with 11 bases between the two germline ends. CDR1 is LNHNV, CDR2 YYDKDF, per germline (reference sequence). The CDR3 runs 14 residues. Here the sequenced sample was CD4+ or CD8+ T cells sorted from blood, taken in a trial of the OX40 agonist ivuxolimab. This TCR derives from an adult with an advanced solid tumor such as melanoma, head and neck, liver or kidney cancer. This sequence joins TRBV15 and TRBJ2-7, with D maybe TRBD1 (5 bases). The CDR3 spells CATSRLDIPYEQYF. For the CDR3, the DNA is TGTGCCACCAGCAGGCTGGACATCCCCTACGAGCAGTACTTC.